This T cell receptor beta chain was sequenced during a study of cytomegalovirus exposure and HLA in healthy donors. Study summary: Of the donors genotyped, several hundred in all, about 76% fell in the Caucasian-associated ancestry cluster.

PCR employed 60 Vbeta and 13 Jbeta primers. Sequenced by immunoSEQ multiplex PCR; TCRdb stores in-frame clones only, minus some. The sample includes 150,000 to 200,000 clones, less than 80% of them seen just once. V shed 8 bases, J shed 4 bases, and the junction held 14 bases outside the gene matches. Germline V lookup: CDR1 LNHDA, CDR2 SQIVND (reference sequence). The CDR3 runs 16 residues. The clonotype was recovered from a man aged 35-49 years in good health and CMV-seronegative. The chain uses TRBV19 and TRBJ2-3, with 8 bases that match TRBD2. Sequencing was done on a sample of PBMCs. The CDR3 spells CASATLLSGRSDTQYF. DNA for the CDR3: TGTGCCAGTGCTACCCTATTGAGCGGGAGATCAGATACGCAGTATTTT.